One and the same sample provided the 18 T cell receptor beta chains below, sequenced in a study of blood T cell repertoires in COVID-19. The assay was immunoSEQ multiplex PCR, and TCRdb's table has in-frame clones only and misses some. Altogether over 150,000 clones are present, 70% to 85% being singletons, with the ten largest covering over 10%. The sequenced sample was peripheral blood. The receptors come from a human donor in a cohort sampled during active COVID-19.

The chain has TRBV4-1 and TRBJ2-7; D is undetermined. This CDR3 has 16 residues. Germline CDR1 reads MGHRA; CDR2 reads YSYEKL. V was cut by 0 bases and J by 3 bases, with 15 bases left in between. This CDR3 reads CASSQDWALLNYEQYF. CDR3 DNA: TGCGCCAGCAGCCAAGATTGGGCCCTCCTAAACTACGAGCAGTACTTC.

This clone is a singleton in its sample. CDR3 in DNA: TGTGCCAGTAGTATTTTGGCTAGCGGGTTCTACGAGCAGTACTTC. This sequence encodes CASSILASGFYEQYF. V gene TRBV19 combines with J gene TRBJ2-7; 8 bases agree with TRBD2. V shed 3 bases, J shed 3 bases, and the junction held 7 bases outside the gene matches. The V gene's germline CDR1 is LNHDA and CDR2 SQIVND (reference sequence). The CDR3 covers 15 residues. Full variable domain (missing parts from reference TRBV19 and TRBJ2-7): DGGITQSPKYLFRKEGQNVTLSCEQNLNHDAMYWYRQDPGQGLRLIYYSQIVNDFQKGDIAEGYSVSREKKESFPLTVTSAQKNPTAFYLCASSILASGFYEQYFGPGTRLTVT.

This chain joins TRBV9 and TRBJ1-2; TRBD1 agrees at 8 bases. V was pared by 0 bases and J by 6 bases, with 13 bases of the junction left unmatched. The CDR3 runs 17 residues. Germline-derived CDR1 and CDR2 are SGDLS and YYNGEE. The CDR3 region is CASSVVAGGARRHGYTF. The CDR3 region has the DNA TGTGCCAGCAGCGTAGTGGCAGGGGGCGCGAGGAGACATGGCTACACCTTC.

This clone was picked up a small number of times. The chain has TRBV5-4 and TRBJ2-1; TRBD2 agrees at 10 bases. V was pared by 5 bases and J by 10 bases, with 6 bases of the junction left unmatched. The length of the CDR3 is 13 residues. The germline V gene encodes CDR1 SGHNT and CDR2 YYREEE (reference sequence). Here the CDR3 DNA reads TGTGCCAGCAGGCTAGCGGGAGCGCGCGAGCAGTTCTTC. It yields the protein CASRLAGAREQFF. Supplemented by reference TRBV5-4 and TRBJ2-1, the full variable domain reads ETGVTQSPTHLIKTRGQQVTLRCSSQSGHNTVSWYQQALGQGPQFIFQYYREEENGRGNFPPRFSGLQFPNYSSELNVNALELDDSALYLCASRLAGAREQFFGPGTRLTVL.

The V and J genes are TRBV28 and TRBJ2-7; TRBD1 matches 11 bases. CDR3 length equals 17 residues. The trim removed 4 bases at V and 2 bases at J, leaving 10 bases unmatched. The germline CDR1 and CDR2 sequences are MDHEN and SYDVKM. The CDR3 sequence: CASSSRAGTGGPYEQYF. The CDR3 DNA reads TGTGCCAGCAGTTCCCGCGCCGGGACAGGGGGACCCTACGAGCAGTACTTC.

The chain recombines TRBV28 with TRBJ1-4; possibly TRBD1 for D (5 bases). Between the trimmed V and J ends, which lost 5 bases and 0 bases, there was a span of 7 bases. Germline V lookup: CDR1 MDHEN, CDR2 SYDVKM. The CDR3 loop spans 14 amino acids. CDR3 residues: CASSRQPTNEKLFF. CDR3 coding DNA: TGTGCCAGCAGTCGACAGCCAACTAATGAAAAACTGTTTTTT. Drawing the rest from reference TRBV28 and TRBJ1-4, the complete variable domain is DVKVTQSSRYLVKRTGEKVFLECVQDMDHENMFWYRQDPGLGLRLIYFSYDVKMKEKGDIPEGYSVSREKKERFSLILESASTNQTSMYLCASSRQPTNEKLFFGSGTQLSVL.

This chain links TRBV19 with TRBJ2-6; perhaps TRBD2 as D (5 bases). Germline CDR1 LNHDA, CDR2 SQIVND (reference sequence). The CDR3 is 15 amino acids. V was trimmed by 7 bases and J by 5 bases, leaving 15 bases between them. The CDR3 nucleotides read TGTGCCAGTATGAACGGGATTGGGAGGGCCAACGTCCTGACTTTC. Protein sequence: CASMNGIGRANVLTF.

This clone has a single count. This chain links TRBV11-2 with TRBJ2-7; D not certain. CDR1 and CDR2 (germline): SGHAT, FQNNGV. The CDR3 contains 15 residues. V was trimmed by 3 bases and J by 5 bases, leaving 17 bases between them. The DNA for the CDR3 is TGTGCCAGCAGCTTCATTATGGGCCCCACCCACGAGCAGTACTTC. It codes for CASSFIMGPTHEQYF.

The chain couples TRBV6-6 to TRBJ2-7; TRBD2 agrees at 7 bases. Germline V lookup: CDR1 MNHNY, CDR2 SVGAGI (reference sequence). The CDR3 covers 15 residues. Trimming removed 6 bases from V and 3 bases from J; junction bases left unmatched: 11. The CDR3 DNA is TGTGCCAGCAGACATACTAGCGACCCTCTCTACGAGCAGTACTTC. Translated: CASRHTSDPLYEQYF.

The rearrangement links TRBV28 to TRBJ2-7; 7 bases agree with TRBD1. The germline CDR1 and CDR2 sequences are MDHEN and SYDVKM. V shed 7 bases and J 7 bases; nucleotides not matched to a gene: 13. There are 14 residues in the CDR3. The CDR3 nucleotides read TGTGCCAGCACCCAAGGGGGCGGCTTTGGTGAGCAGTACTTC. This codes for CASTQGGGFGEQYF.

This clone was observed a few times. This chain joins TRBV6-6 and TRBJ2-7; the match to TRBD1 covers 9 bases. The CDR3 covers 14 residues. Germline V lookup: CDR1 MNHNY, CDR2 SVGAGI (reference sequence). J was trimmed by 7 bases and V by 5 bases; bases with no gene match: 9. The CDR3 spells CASSQPGQGPEQYF. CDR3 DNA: TGTGCCAGCAGTCAACCGGGACAGGGACCTGAGCAGTACTTC.

The CDR3 DNA is TGTGCCAGCAGCTTAGGGATAGACAGGGGTGAGCAGTTCTTC. Its translation: CASSLGIDRGEQFF. The rearrangement uses TRBV7-6 and TRBJ2-1; 8 bases map to TRBD1. Germline loops: CDR1 SGHVS, CDR2 FNYEAQ. V was pared by 1 base and J by 9 bases, with 5 bases of the junction left unmatched. This CDR3 has 14 amino acids.

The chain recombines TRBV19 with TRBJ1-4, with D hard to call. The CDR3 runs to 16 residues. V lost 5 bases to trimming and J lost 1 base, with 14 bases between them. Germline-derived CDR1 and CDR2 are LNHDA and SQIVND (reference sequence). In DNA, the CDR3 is TGTGCCAGTAGTTTCTCGAGGAGGAGAACTAATGAAAAACTGTTTTTT. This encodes CASSFSRRRTNEKLFF.

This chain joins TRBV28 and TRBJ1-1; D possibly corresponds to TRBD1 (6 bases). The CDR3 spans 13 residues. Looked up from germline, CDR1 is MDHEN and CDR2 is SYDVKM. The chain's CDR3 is CVSWGRGNTEAFF. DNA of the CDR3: TGTGTTTCCTGGGGCAGGGGGAACACTGAAGCTTTCTTT.

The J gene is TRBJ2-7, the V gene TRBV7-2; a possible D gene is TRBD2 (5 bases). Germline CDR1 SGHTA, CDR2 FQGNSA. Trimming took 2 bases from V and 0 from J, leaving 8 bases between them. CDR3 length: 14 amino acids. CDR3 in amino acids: CASSLLEASYEQYF. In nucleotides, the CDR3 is TGTGCCAGCAGCTTATTGGAGGCCTCCTACGAGCAGTACTTC.

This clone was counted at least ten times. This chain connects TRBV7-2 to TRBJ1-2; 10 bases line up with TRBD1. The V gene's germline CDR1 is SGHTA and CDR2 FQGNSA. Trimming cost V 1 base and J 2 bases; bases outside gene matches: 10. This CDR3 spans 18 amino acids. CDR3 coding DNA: TGTGCCAGCAGCTTAGTATATCCGGGACAGGGGAGAAACTATGGCTACACCTTC. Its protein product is CASSLVYPGQGRNYGYTF.

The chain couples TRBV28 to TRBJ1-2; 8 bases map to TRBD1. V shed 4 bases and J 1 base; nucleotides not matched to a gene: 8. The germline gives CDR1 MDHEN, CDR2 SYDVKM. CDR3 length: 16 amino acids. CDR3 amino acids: CASSYRPGQGNYGYTF. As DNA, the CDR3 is TGTGCCAGCAGTTACAGGCCTGGACAGGGTAACTATGGCTACACCTTC.

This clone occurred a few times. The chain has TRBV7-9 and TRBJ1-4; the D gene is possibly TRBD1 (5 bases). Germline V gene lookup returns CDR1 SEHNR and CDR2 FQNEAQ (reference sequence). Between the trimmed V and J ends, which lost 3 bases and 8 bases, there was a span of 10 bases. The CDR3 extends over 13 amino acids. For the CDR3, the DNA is TGTGCCAGCAGCTTCGGGGGAGGAGAAAAACTGTTTTTT. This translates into CASSFGGGEKLFF.